The next 32 T cell receptor beta chains were all read from a single sample in a study of blood T cell repertoires in COVID-19. The table came from immunoSEQ multiplex PCR; TCRdb's copy has only in-frame clones and leaves some out. The repertoire has 200,000 to 250,000 clones, approximately 86% of them found once; the top ten carry about 3%. Sequenced input: peripheral blood. These receptors were collected from a man aged 55-75 years with acute or convalescent COVID-19.

This clone was counted a single time. The V gene is TRBV4-3, the J gene TRBJ1-2, with TRBD1 identical over 10 bases. V was pared by 0 bases and J by 6 bases, with 7 bases of the junction left unmatched. This CDR3 contains 16 residues. Germline V gives CDR1 LGHNA, CDR2 YSLEER. DNA of the CDR3: TGCGCCAGCAGCCAAGATTTCGGACAGGGGGATAATGGCTACACCTTC. Translation gives CASSQDFGQGDNGYTF.

The chain carries TRBV23-1 and TRBJ1-1; the match to TRBD1 covers 7 bases. TRBV23-1 has ORF status, its function being uncertain. The CDR3 extends over 14 amino acids. V was pared by 8 bases and J by 3 bases, with 9 bases of the junction left unmatched. The CDR3 sequence: CASRYGTADTEAFF. In DNA form, the CDR3 reads TGCGCCAGCCGCTATGGGACAGCCGACACTGAAGCTTTCTTT.

V usage is TRBV7-9 and J usage is TRBJ1-1; 8 bases match TRBD1. The germline CDR1 and CDR2 sequences are SEHNR and FQNEAQ (reference sequence). The CDR3 sequence is 16 residues long. With 8 bases clipped from V and 0 bases from J, the junction kept 11 bases outside the gene matches. The CDR3 coding sequence is TGTGCCAGCGGAAAGGGACAGGTCCAGATGAACACTGAAGCTTTCTTT. Protein: CASGKGQVQMNTEAFF.

The chain employs TRBV5-8 and TRBJ2-1, with TRBD2 matching 13 bases. Germline V gives CDR1 SGHTS, CDR2 YDEGEE. V lost 2 bases, J lost 7 bases, and 12 bases stayed unmatched. The CDR3 contains 18 residues. CDR3 region: CASSFLGLAGVTLNEQFF. CDR3 coding DNA: TGTGCCAGCAGCTTCCTTGGACTAGCGGGGGTTACCTTGAATGAGCAGTTCTTC. The full variable domain, its missing parts supplied by reference TRBV5-8 and TRBJ2-1, is EAGVTQSPTHLIKTRGQQATLRCSPISGHTSVYWYQQALGLGLQFLLWYDEGEERNRGNFPPRFSGRQFPNYSSELNVNALELEDSALYLCASSFLGLAGVTLNEQFFGPGTRLTVL.

The chain carries TRBV19 and TRBJ1-2; tentatively, D is TRBD1 (6 bases). Trimming took off 5 bases at V and 10 bases at J, with 14 bases between the two ends. CDR1 LNHDA and CDR2 SQIVND come from the germline V gene (reference sequence). The CDR3 has 12 amino acids. The CDR3 region is CASSQTGYDYTF. CDR3 DNA: TGTGCCAGTAGTCAGACAGGATACGACTACACCTTC.

This clone was detected only once. V gene TRBV3-1 (or the pseudogene TRBV3-2) combines with J gene TRBJ1-2, with D hard to call. The CDR3 is 12 amino acids. Germline lookup yields CDR1 LGHDT and CDR2 YNNKEL (reference sequence). V was cut by 7 bases and J by 5 bases, with 11 bases left in between. CDR3 in DNA: TGTGCCAGCATCCATTCGGGGTATGGCTACACCTTC. It specifies CASIHSGYGYTF.

The chain couples TRBV20-1 to TRBJ1-1, with 9 bases lining up with TRBD1. This CDR3 has 15 amino acids. V lost 3 bases to trimming and J lost 5 bases; unmatched junction nucleotides: 10. The germline V gene encodes CDR1 DFQATT and CDR2 SNEGSKA (reference sequence). In DNA, the CDR3 is TGCAGTGCTAGTCGGGAGACAGGGGGAAGAACTGAAGCTTTCTTT. Protein sequence: CSASRETGGRTEAFF.

The chain recombines TRBV5-1 with TRBJ1-1; TRBD1 agrees at 8 bases. Trimming at V came to 3 bases and at J to 4 bases, leaving 8 bases not matched to a gene. Germline lookup yields CDR1 SGHRS and CDR2 YFSETQ. The CDR3 has 15 residues. The CDR3 region has the DNA TGCGCCAGCAGCTACAACCAGGGGGCGCGCACTGAAGCTTTCTTT. This gives the protein CASSYNQGARTEAFF.

The gene calls are TRBV11-1 and TRBJ1-1; D gene ambiguous. The V end lost 3 bases, the J end lost 1 base, and 12 bases lay between the germline ends. The germline gives CDR1 SGHAT, CDR2 FQDESV (reference sequence). There are 15 residues in the CDR3. The CDR3 DNA reads as TGTGCCAGCAGCTTGTGGAGGGCCGGGAACACTGAAGCTTTCTTT. Translated: CASSLWRAGNTEAFF.

The chain links TRBV9 to TRBJ2-5; 7 positions agree with TRBD1. Trimming at V came to 4 bases and at J to 5 bases, leaving 5 bases not matched to a gene. Germline lookup yields CDR1 SGDLS and CDR2 YYNGEE. The length of the CDR3 is 13 residues. The CDR3 here is CASSKQGWETQYF. The CDR3 coding sequence is TGTGCCAGCAGCAAACAGGGGTGGGAGACCCAGTACTTC.

V is TRBV25-1 and J is TRBJ1-2; 9 positions match TRBD1. CDR3 length: 16 amino acids. Germline V gene lookup returns CDR1 MGHDK and CDR2 SYGVNS. J gave up 8 bases and V 5 bases, and 15 bases lay outside the gene matches. The CDR3, as DNA: TGTGCCAGCAGTCAACTGAAGACAGGGGGAAGTCGGGGCTACACCTTC. It encodes CASSQLKTGGSRGYTF.

The chain combines TRBV9 with TRBJ1-3; D perhaps matches TRBD1 (5 bases). V lost 0 bases and J lost 0, with 13 bases in between. This CDR3 is built from 17 residues. CDR1 and CDR2 (germline): SGDLS, YYNGEE. CDR3 sequence: CASSVGATVFSGNTIYF. The DNA for the CDR3 is TGTGCCAGCAGCGTAGGCGCGACAGTTTTCTCTGGAAACACCATATATTTT. The variable domain in full, completed from reference TRBV9 and TRBJ1-3, reads DSGVTQTPKHLITATGQRVTLRCSPRSGDLSVYWYQQSLDQGLQFLIQYYNGEERAKGNILERFSAQQFPDLHSELNLSSLELGDSALYFCASSVGATVFSGNTIYFGEGSWLTVV.

The chain is built from TRBV19 and TRBJ2-5; D possibly corresponds to TRBD2 (7 bases). V was clipped by 9 bases and J by 4 bases, with 18 bases between them. CDR1 is LNHDA, CDR2 SQIVND, per germline (reference sequence). This CDR3 has 14 amino acids. The CDR3 spells CASSIWGGRETQYF. In nucleotides, the CDR3 is TGTGCCAGCTCCATTTGGGGGGGGCGAGAGACCCAGTACTTC. The full variable domain, its missing parts supplied by reference TRBV19 and TRBJ2-5, is DGGITQSPKYLFRKEGQNVTLSCEQNLNHDAMYWYRQDPGQGLRLIYYSQIVNDFQKGDIAEGYSVSREKKESFPLTVTSAQKNPTAFYLCASSIWGGRETQYFGPGTRLLVL.

The chain carries TRBV27 and TRBJ2-7; TRBD1 aligns across 7 bases. This CDR3 spans 15 amino acids. In germline, CDR1 is MNHEY, CDR2 SMNVEV (reference sequence). The V gene end was trimmed by 6 bases and the J gene end by 2 bases; junction bases not matched to a gene: 10. CDR3 sequence reads: CASRLTGVVTYEQYF. For the CDR3, the DNA is TGTGCCAGCAGACTTACAGGGGTCGTAACCTACGAGCAGTACTTC.

This chain joins TRBV10-3 and TRBJ2-3, with 7 bases identical to TRBD1. Trimming took 7 bases from V and 2 from J; bases not matched to a gene: 3. This CDR3 spans 13 amino acids. The germline gives CDR1 ENHRY, CDR2 SYGVKD. The CDR3 sequence: CAIKGTDTDTQYF. The CDR3 bases are TGTGCCATCAAGGGGACAGACACAGATACGCAGTATTTT.

This rearrangement joins TRBV2 to TRBJ2-7, with D perhaps matching TRBD1 (6 bases). The CDR3 consists of 13 residues. Germline V gene data show CDR1 as SNHLY and CDR2 as FYNNEI. The V end lost 6 bases, the J end lost 1 base, and 10 bases lay between the germline ends. CDR3 amino acids: CASSLTGSYEQYF. The CDR3 DNA sequence: TGTGCCAGCAGCCTGACAGGATCCTACGAGCAGTACTTC. Filled out from reference TRBV2 and TRBJ2-7, the complete variable domain reads EPEVTQTPSHQVTQMGQEVILRCVPISNHLYFYWYRQILGQKVEFLVSFYNNEISEKSEIFDDQFSVERPDGSNFTLKIRSTKLEDSAMYFCASSLTGSYEQYFGPGTRLTVT.

V usage is TRBV15 and J usage is TRBJ2-7; 8 positions match TRBD1. This CDR3 comprises 13 residues. The V gene end was trimmed by 3 bases and the J gene end by 3 bases; junction bases not matched to a gene: 1. CDR1 and CDR2 from the germline V gene are LNHNV and YYDKDF (reference sequence). CDR3 protein: CATSSDRGYEQYF. CDR3 nucleotide sequence: TGTGCCACCAGCAGCGACAGGGGCTACGAGCAGTACTTC. Using reference TRBV15 and TRBJ2-7 for the parts outside the CDR3, the full variable domain is DAMVIQNPRYQVTQFGKPVTLSCSQTLNHNVMYWYQQKSSQAPKLLFHYYDKDFNNEADTPDNFQSRRPNTSFCFLDIRSPGLGDTAMYLCATSSDRGYEQYFGPGTRLTVT.

The V and J genes are TRBV18 and TRBJ1-1; TRBD1 is a possible D gene (6 bases). The CDR3 is made up of 15 amino acids. Germline V gene sequence: CDR1 KGHSH, CDR2 LQKENI. V was shortened by 1 base and J by 3 bases, with 12 bases between the two germline ends. Written as DNA, the CDR3 is TGTGCCAGCTCACCACTGCCCAGGGGCCACACTGAAGCTTTCTTT. Translated: CASSPLPRGHTEAFF.

This clone was observed at least ten times. This sequence joins TRBV2 and TRBJ1-2, with a tentative D call TRBD1 (5 bases). The CDR3 is made up of 14 amino acids. V gave up 7 bases and J gave up 4 bases, with 16 bases separating them. CDR1 is SNHLY, CDR2 FYNNEI, per germline. The chain's CDR3 is CASISIWGSYGYTF. The DNA for the CDR3 is TGTGCCAGCATCTCCATTTGGGGCAGCTATGGCTACACCTTC.

This chain links TRBV9 with TRBJ2-1; D call uncertain. Per the germline V gene, CDR1 is SGDLS and CDR2 is YYNGEE. CDR3 size: 15 residues. The V gene lost 0 bases and the J gene lost 2 bases, with 9 bases spanning the gap. For the CDR3, the DNA is TGTGCCAGCAGCGTAGGGCGGAATACCTACAATGAGCAGTTCTTC. Translating gives CASSVGRNTYNEQFF.

The V call is TRBV28, the J call TRBJ1-1; unclear D gene. Germline V lookup: CDR1 MDHEN, CDR2 SYDVKM. Trimming shortened V by 5 bases and J by 10 bases, and 23 bases separated the two germline ends. This CDR3 is 15 amino acids long. The CDR3 here is CASSHDRRTSWAAFF. The CDR3 nucleotides read TGTGCCAGCAGTCACGATAGGAGGACGAGCTGGGCAGCTTTCTTT. The full variable domain, with the rest looked up from reference TRBV28 and TRBJ1-1, is DVKVTQSSRYLVKRTGEKVFLECVQDMDHENMFWYRQDPGLGLRLIYFSYDVKMKEKGDIPEGYSVSREKKERFSLILESASTNQTSMYLCASSHDRRTSWAAFFGQGTRLTVV.

The CDR3 protein is CASSLAFSPDTEQYF. CDR3 DNA: TGTGCCAGCAGCTTAGCTTTTAGCCCGGACACCGAGCAGTACTTC. V usage is TRBV7-2 and J usage is TRBJ2-7; possibly TRBD1 for D (5 bases). The CDR3 loop spans 15 amino acids. CDR1 and CDR2 from the germline V gene are SGHTA and FQGNSA. Trimming removed 0 bases from V and 6 bases from J, with 15 bases in between. Full variable domain (remainder filled in from reference TRBV7-2 and TRBJ2-7): GAGVSQSPSNKVTEKGKDVELRCDPISGHTALYWYRQSLGQGLEFLIYFQGNSAPDKSGLPSDRFSAERTGGSVSTLTIQRTQQEDSAVYLCASSLAFSPDTEQYFGPGTRLTVT.

V is TRBV27 and J is TRBJ2-7, with 7 nucleotides matching TRBD1. The germline V gene encodes CDR1 MNHEY and CDR2 SMNVEV (reference sequence). J lost 3 bases, V lost 5 bases, and 7 bases had no gene match. The CDR3 is made up of 14 amino acids. Here the CDR3 reads CASSLGTAGYEQYF. The CDR3 DNA sequence: TGTGCCAGCAGTCTCGGGACAGCAGGCTACGAGCAGTACTTC.

This clone showed up just once. J is TRBJ2-6 and V is TRBV29-1; 10 positions match TRBD1. The trim removed 5 bases at V and 2 bases at J, leaving 9 bases unmatched. In germline, CDR1 is SQVTM, CDR2 ANQGSEA. The CDR3 consists of 17 residues. Here the CDR3 reads CSVTGDRGLAGANVLTF. CDR3 bases: TGCAGCGTTACTGGGGACAGGGGTCTTGCTGGGGCCAACGTCCTGACTTTC.

Only a few counts were recorded for this clone. The rearrangement links TRBV15 to TRBJ1-5; 9 nucleotides agree with TRBD1. CDR3 length: 15 residues. Germline-derived CDR1 and CDR2 are LNHNV and YYDKDF (reference sequence). The V gene end was trimmed by 0 bases and the J gene end by 4 bases; junction bases not matched to a gene: 1. DNA for the CDR3: TGTGCCACCAGCAGAGAACAGGGGGCTAATCAGCCCCAGCATTTT. Translating gives CATSREQGANQPQHF.

The CDR3 DNA follows: TGTGCCAGCAGCCAGGCTAGCGTAACCTACAATGAGCAGTTCTTC. Translation: CASSQASVTYNEQFF. V usage is TRBV3-1 (or the pseudogene TRBV3-2) and J usage is TRBJ2-1; D might be TRBD2 (6 bases). Germline lookup yields CDR1 LGHDT and CDR2 YNNKEL (reference sequence). The CDR3 runs to 15 residues. Trimming removed 3 bases at V and 2 bases at J, with 11 bases between.

V is TRBV6-2 or TRBV6-3 and J is TRBJ2-2; no clear D. CDR1 is MNHEY and CDR2 is SVGEGT in the germline V gene. With 2 bases removed from V and 5 bases from J, the gap between germline ends came to 12 bases. The CDR3 contains 15 residues. The CDR3 region is CASSYGGHWTGELFF. CDR3 nucleotides: TGTGCCAGCAGTTACGGTGGGCACTGGACCGGGGAGCTGTTTTTT.

The J gene is TRBJ2-7, the V gene TRBV15; 7 positions match TRBD1. This CDR3 has 13 residues. Per the germline V gene, CDR1 is LNHNV and CDR2 is YYDKDF (reference sequence). J gave up 6 bases and V 2 bases, and 4 bases lay outside the gene matches. The CDR3 loop reads CATSRQGESEQYF. CDR3 DNA sequence: TGTGCCACCAGCAGACAGGGGGAAAGCGAGCAGTACTTC.

This chain connects TRBV5-1 to TRBJ2-3; 7 bases match TRBD2. V was pared by 7 bases and J by 11 bases, with 7 bases of the junction left unmatched. Per germline, CDR1 SGHRS and CDR2 YFSETQ. The length of the CDR3 is 11 residues. DNA of the CDR3: TGCGCCAGCGCTGGGGGGGTAATGCAGTATTTT. Encoded protein: CASAGGVMQYF.

J is TRBJ1-5 and V is TRBV6-5, with D maybe TRBD1 (6 bases). The CDR3 consists of 14 residues. Per the germline V gene, CDR1 is MNHEY and CDR2 is SVGAGI. Trimming cost V 2 bases and J 6 bases, with 11 bases left between them. CDR3 DNA sequence: TGTGCCAGCAGTTACGGCGGGGGCGGTCAGCCCCAGCATTTT. Amino acids: CASSYGGGGQPQHF.

The gene calls are TRBV10-3 and TRBJ1-4; no reliable D call. The CDR3 extends over 12 amino acids. V lost 4 bases and J 8 bases, leaving 8 bases between the germline ends. Germline V gives CDR1 ENHRY, CDR2 SYGVKD. The CDR3 reads CAISGAAEKLFF. The CDR3 DNA reads TGTGCCATCAGTGGAGCCGCCGAAAAACTGTTTTTT.

The chain combines TRBV19 with TRBJ1-1, with 8 positions matching TRBD1. The length of the CDR3 is 14 residues. Germline V gives CDR1 LNHDA, CDR2 SQIVND (reference sequence). V was clipped by 2 bases and J by 1 base; unmatched bases: 0. CDR3 sequence reads: CASSITGGNTEAFF. The CDR3 nucleotides are TGTGCCAGTAGTATAACAGGGGGGAACACTGAAGCTTTCTTT.